Listed here are 28 T cell receptor beta chains from one sample, sequenced in a study of blood T cells in healthy people across ages. Through a sample-barcoded 5' primer and a J-beta primer mix, a second PCR was run for roughly 6 to 12 cycles. TCRdb processed the 5' RACE reads anew with MiXCR; each CDR3 protein has one entry. The sample includes approximately 600,000 distinct CDR3 sequences, 58% seen only once; the top ten take 30% to 45%. Sequencing was performed on blood. All receptors come from a man in his sixties in good health.

V and J are TRBV27 and TRBJ2-5; D is unclear. There are 15 residues in the CDR3. Germline CDR1 reads MNHEY; CDR2 reads SMNVEV (reference sequence). Trimming pared 4 bases from V and 5 bases from J, leaving 17 bases between. The CDR3 DNA follows: TGTGCCAGCAGTTCCCTGGGTGCGATCCTGGAGACCCAGTACTTC. Residues: CASSSLGAILETQYF.

Note on this clonotype: A read error may account for a junction end that differs from germline. The gene calls are TRBV2 and TRBJ2-7; possibly TRBD1 for D (6 bases). The CDR3 loop spans 13 amino acids. CDR1 is SNHLY and CDR2 is FYNNEI in the germline V gene. DNA for the CDR3: TGTGTCAGCCAGACAGGCAGCTCCTACGAGCAGTACTTC. Amino acids: CVSQTGSSYEQYF.

This sequence joins TRBV7-2 and TRBJ2-7; 7 bases map to TRBD2. The J call may be mistaken, given a closer DNA end match to TRBJ2-1. Germline CDR1 reads SGHTA; CDR2 reads FQGNSA. The CDR3 has 18 residues. Here the CDR3 DNA reads TGTGCCAGCAGCTTCCTGGGGGGGGGAATCCCCCTGGCCTACGAGCAGTTCTTC. Translating gives CASSFLGGGIPLAYEQFF.

V and J are TRBV20-1 and TRBJ2-7, with a possible D match to TRBD1 (6 bases). V was cut by 4 bases and J by 0 bases, with 10 bases left in between. CDR1 and CDR2 from the germline V gene are DFQATT and SNEGSKA (reference sequence). The CDR3 has 13 amino acids. CDR3 protein: CSATRQASYEQYF. The CDR3 DNA is TGCAGTGCTACACGACAGGCCTCCTACGAGCAGTACTTC.

This clonotype was counted a few times. The V call is TRBV20-1, the J call TRBJ2-7; TRBD2 matches 7 bases. The DNA end is more similar to TRBJ2-5, so the J call may be wrong. CDR3 size: 14 residues. Germline CDR1 reads DFQATT; CDR2 reads SNEGSKA (reference sequence). CDR3 bases: TGCAGTGCTAGATACCCCGGTAGCGGGGAGACCCAGTACTTC. Translating gives CSARYPGSGETQYF.

The chain employs TRBV11-2 and TRBJ1-1; D uncertain. Trimming shortened V by 6 bases and J by 3 bases, and 11 bases separated the two germline ends. Germline lookup yields CDR1 SGHAT and CDR2 FQNNGV. The CDR3 spans 13 residues. CDR3 region: CASRLSLHTEAFF. CDR3 DNA sequence: TGTGCCAGCAGACTCAGCTTGCACACTGAAGCTTTCTTT.

This clonotype was seen at least ten times. The chain recombines TRBV2 with TRBJ2-7, with a tentative D call TRBD1 (6 bases). V shed 1 base and J shed 1 base, with 14 bases lying between them. The CDR3 runs to 16 residues. Germline assignment: CDR1 SNHLY and CDR2 FYNNEI. CDR3 bases: TGTGCCAGCAGTGAAGGAAAAGGGGGTCGGTCCTACGAGCAGTACTTC. Its protein is CASSEGKGGRSYEQYF. Complete variable domain (other parts from reference TRBV2 and TRBJ2-7): EPEVTQTPSHQVTQMGQEVILRCVPISNHLYFYWYRQILGQKVEFLVSFYNNEISEKSEIFDDQFSVERPDGSNFTLKIRSTKLEDSAMYFCASSEGKGGRSYEQYFGPGTRLTVT.

This clonotype was seen only a few times. The chain carries TRBV11-2 and TRBJ2-5, with D tentatively TRBD2 (6 bases). The CDR3 spans 13 residues. V lost 4 bases and J 5 bases, leaving 11 bases between the germline ends. Germline CDR1 SGHAT, CDR2 FQNNGV. CDR3 amino acids: CASSWASAETQYF. The CDR3 coding sequence is TGTGCCAGCAGCTGGGCTAGCGCGGAGACCCAGTACTTC.

As regards this clonotype: This may come from a read error, since a much larger clone is one base off. The chain is built from TRBV11-3 and TRBJ2-3, with D perhaps TRBD2 (6 bases). Per germline, CDR1 SGHNT and CDR2 YENEEA. This CDR3 is built from 16 residues. Trimming took off 5 bases at V and 0 bases at J, with 15 bases between the two ends. The CDR3 coding sequence is TGTGCCAGCAGCCACCGAGCTGCGGGGAGCACAGATACGCAGTATTTT. Protein product: CASSHRAAGSTDTQYF.

CDR3 nucleotides: TGTGCCAGCAGTGAAGGAGCTTCCACAGATACGCAGTATTTT. Translated: CASSEGASTDTQYF. V is TRBV9 and J is TRBJ2-3, with no clear D. This CDR3 comprises 14 residues. Trimming cost V 5 bases and J 2 bases, with 12 bases left between them. CDR1 and CDR2 (germline): SGDLS, YYNGEE.

This clonotype was detected only a few times. The chain is built from TRBV5-1 and TRBJ2-1; 10 bases match TRBD2. This CDR3 comprises 14 residues. Germline lookup yields CDR1 SGHRS and CDR2 YFSETQ. The trim removed 5 bases at V and 8 bases at J, leaving 7 bases unmatched. CDR3 coding DNA: TGCGCCAGCAGACCACAGCGGGGGGGCGATGAGCAGTTCTTC. Translation gives CASRPQRGGDEQFF.

This clonotype was seen more than once but under ten times. V gene TRBV7-2 combines with J gene TRBJ2-5, with TRBD2 matching 9 bases. The J call is in doubt because the DNA end fits TRBJ2-7 better. Germline V gene data show CDR1 as SGHTA and CDR2 as FQGNSA. The CDR3 consists of 15 residues. The CDR3 DNA reads as TGTGCCAGCAGCTTAGGGCGGGGGGGCATCGACGAGCAGTACTTC. This sequence encodes CASSLGRGGIDEQYF.

This clonotype was detected a few times. Given a much more abundant clone one base away, this may be a read error. The chain joins TRBV12-3 or TRBV12-4 to TRBJ2-7, with D maybe TRBD1 (5 bases). This CDR3 region has 13 residues. The germline V and J ends were trimmed by 4 bases and 0 bases, with 7 bases remaining between them. The CDR3 nucleotides read TGTGCCAGCAGTTGGGGCGCCTCCTACGAGCAGTACTTC. It specifies CASSWGASYEQYF.

The chain has TRBV9 and TRBJ2-5, with 10 nucleotides matching TRBD1. Germline CDR1 reads SGDLS; CDR2 reads YYNGEE. The CDR3 runs to 15 residues. Germline trimming cut 4 bases from V and 1 base from J; bases unmatched to any gene: 4. CDR3 nucleotides: TGTGCCAGCAGCTTCCGGACAGGGGGCCAAGAGACCCAGTACTTC. Its protein is CASSFRTGGQETQYF.

This clonotype has only a few counts. This chain links TRBV6-1 with TRBJ2-1; D unresolved. V gave up 6 bases and J gave up 6 bases, with 12 bases separating them. This CDR3 is 13 amino acids long. Germline CDR1 and CDR2: MNHNS and SASEGT. The CDR3 DNA follows: TGTGCCAGCAGCGCCGCTCGTGTCAATGAGCAGTTCTTC. Amino acid sequence: CASSAARVNEQFF.

The chain links TRBV24-1 to TRBJ1-2, with unresolved D. This CDR3 has 15 amino acids. Looked up from germline, CDR1 is KGHDR and CDR2 is SFDVKD. Trimming removed 3 bases at V and 3 bases at J, with 13 bases between. The CDR3: CATSDPGSADYGYTF. CDR3 sequence (DNA): TGTGCCACCAGTGATCCCGGGAGCGCGGACTATGGCTACACCTTC.

J is TRBJ2-2 and V is TRBV28; D is undetermined. The CDR3 is 13 amino acids. V was clipped by 6 bases and J by 5 bases, with 10 bases between them. The germline CDR1 and CDR2 sequences are MDHEN and SYDVKM. The CDR3 is CASRKGWTGELFF. CDR3 bases: TGTGCCAGCAGAAAAGGTTGGACCGGGGAGCTGTTTTTT.

The chain joins TRBV10-3 to TRBJ2-4; the D gene is possibly TRBD1 (5 bases). Deletions cut 3 bases from V and 13 bases from J, with 16 bases between. This CDR3 is 13 amino acids long. The germline V gene encodes CDR1 ENHRY and CDR2 SYGVKD. CDR3 sequence (DNA): TGTGCCATCAGTGAAGGGGTTAGCTCCAAGCAGTACTTC. It encodes CAISEGVSSKQYF.

This clonotype was seen a handful of times. V and J are TRBV11-2 and TRBJ2-1, with TRBD2 matching over 7 bases. The CDR3 extends over 15 amino acids. The ends lost 0 bases at V and 2 bases at J; junction bases unmatched: 1. The germline gives CDR1 SGHAT, CDR2 FQNNGV. CDR3 region: CASSLDRGAYNEQFF. In DNA, the CDR3 is TGTGCCAGCAGCTTAGATCGGGGGGCCTACAATGAGCAGTTCTTC.

The V gene is TRBV5-1, the J gene TRBJ2-1, with TRBD2 matching 7 bases. Germline values: CDR1 SGHRS, CDR2 YFSETQ. The J segment lost 3 bases and the V segment lost 1 base, leaving 1 base of the junction unmatched. The CDR3 covers 14 residues. DNA for the CDR3: TGCGCCAGCAGCTTGCGGGAGGTCTACAATGAGCAGTTCTTC. Translated, it gives CASSLREVYNEQFF.

This clonotype was observed a single time. This chain joins TRBV2 and TRBJ2-5, with 11 bases matching TRBD2. The end of the DNA is better explained by TRBJ2-7, so the J call may be wrong. The CDR3 runs 19 residues. Germline CDR1 SNHLY, CDR2 FYNNEI. CDR3: CAGTGKGDPTSGGQNEQYF. The CDR3 nucleotides read TGTGCCGGCACCGGGAAGGGGGACCCTACTAGCGGGGGTCAGAACGAGCAGTACTTC.

V usage is TRBV3-1 and J usage is TRBJ1-6, with 8 bases fitting TRBD1. Germline V gene data show CDR1 as LGHDT and CDR2 as YNNKEL (reference sequence). The ends lost 7 bases at V and 4 bases at J; junction bases unmatched: 6. CDR3 length: 15 amino acids. The CDR3 nucleotides read TGTGCCAGCACCCTCCGGGACAGGTATAATTCACCCCTCCACTTT. This translates into CASTLRDRYNSPLHF.

This rearrangement joins TRBV20-1 to TRBJ2-5; the match to TRBD2 covers 8 bases. Trimming cost V 4 bases and J 7 bases; bases outside gene matches: 8. From germline, CDR1 is DFQATT and CDR2 SNEGSKA (reference sequence). This CDR3 has 13 residues. In nucleotides, the CDR3 is TGCAGTGCTAAGACTAGCGCGGGGGGGACCCAGTACTTC. This gives the protein CSAKTSAGGTQYF.

The table lists this clonotype with a few counts. The V gene is TRBV29-1, the J gene TRBJ2-3; 7 bases are shared with TRBD1. Germline-derived CDR1 and CDR2 are SQVTM and ANQGSEA. The V gene end was trimmed by 6 bases and the J gene end by 0 bases; junction bases not matched to a gene: 6. The CDR3 contains 14 residues. Here the CDR3 DNA reads TGCAGCGTGTCGGGACAGACTAGCACAGATACGCAGTATTTT. It translates to CSVSGQTSTDTQYF.

The CDR3 is CSASVTTARNIQYF. Written as DNA, the CDR3 is TGCAGTGCTAGTGTCACGACAGCACGAAACATTCAGTACTTC. The V gene is TRBV20-1, the J gene TRBJ2-4; TRBD1 might be the D (5 bases). With 3 bases removed from V and 6 bases from J, the gap between germline ends came to 15 bases. The CDR3 is 14 amino acids. Germline values: CDR1 DFQATT, CDR2 SNEGSKA (reference sequence).

The chain has TRBV5-5 and TRBJ1-1; 9 bases are shared with TRBD1. CDR1 and CDR2 (germline): SGHKS, YYEKEE (reference sequence). V shed 1 base and J 4 bases; nucleotides not matched to a gene: 5. The CDR3 covers 15 residues. CDR3 nucleotides: TGTGCCAGCAGCTTGAGACAGGGGGGGGCCACTGAAGCTTTCTTT. Amino acid sequence: CASSLRQGGATEAFF.

This clonotype was detected a few times. This rearrangement joins TRBV5-1 to TRBJ2-7, with D unclear. The germline V gene has CDR1 SGHRS and CDR2 YFSETQ. This CDR3 is built from 15 residues. V lost 3 bases, J lost 7 bases, and 20 bases lay in between. DNA for the CDR3: TGCGCCAGCAGCTCGGGCCAACCCCTGGTCGAAGAGCAGTACTTC. This codes for CASSSGQPLVEEQYF.

The J gene is TRBJ2-7, the V gene TRBV13; D is unclear. Germline assignment: CDR1 PRHDT and CDR2 FYEKMQ (reference sequence). V dropped 0 bases and J dropped 1 base, with 13 bases sitting between them. The length of the CDR3 is 16 residues. The CDR3 loop is CASSLGLEDVSYEQYF. CDR3 in DNA: TGTGCCAGCAGCTTAGGCCTAGAGGACGTGTCCTACGAGCAGTACTTC.